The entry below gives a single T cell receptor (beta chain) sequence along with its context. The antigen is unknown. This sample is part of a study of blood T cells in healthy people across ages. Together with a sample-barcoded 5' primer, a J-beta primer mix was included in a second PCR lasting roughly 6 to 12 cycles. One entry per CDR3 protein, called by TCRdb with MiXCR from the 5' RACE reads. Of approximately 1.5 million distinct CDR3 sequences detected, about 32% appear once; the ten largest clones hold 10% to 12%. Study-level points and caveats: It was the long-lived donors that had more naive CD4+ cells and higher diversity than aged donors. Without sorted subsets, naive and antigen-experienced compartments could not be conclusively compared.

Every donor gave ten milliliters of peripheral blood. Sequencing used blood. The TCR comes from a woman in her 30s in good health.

This chain's CDR3 is CASQTRGGELFF. CDR3 coding DNA: TGTGCCAGCCAGACGCGTGGTGGGGAGCTGTTTTTT. The chain has TRBV7-6 and TRBJ2-2; D remains ambiguous. Germline values: CDR1 SGHVS, CDR2 FNYEAQ. The CDR3 totals 12 residues. The V end was cut by 8 bases, the J end by 8 bases, with 12 bases between.